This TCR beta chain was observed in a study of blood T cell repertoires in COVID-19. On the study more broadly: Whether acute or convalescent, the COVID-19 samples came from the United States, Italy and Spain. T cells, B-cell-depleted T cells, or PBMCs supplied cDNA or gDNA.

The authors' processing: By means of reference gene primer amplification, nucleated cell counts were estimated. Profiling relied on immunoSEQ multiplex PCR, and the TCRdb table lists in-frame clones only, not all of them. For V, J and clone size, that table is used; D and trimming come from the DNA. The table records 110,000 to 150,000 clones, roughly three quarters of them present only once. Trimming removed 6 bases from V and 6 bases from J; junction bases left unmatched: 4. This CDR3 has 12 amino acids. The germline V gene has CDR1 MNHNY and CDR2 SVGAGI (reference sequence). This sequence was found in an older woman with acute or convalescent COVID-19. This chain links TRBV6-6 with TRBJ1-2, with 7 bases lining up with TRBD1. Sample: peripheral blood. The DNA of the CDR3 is TGTGCCAGCAGATATGGGACAGATGGCTACACCTTC. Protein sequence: CASRYGTDGYTF.